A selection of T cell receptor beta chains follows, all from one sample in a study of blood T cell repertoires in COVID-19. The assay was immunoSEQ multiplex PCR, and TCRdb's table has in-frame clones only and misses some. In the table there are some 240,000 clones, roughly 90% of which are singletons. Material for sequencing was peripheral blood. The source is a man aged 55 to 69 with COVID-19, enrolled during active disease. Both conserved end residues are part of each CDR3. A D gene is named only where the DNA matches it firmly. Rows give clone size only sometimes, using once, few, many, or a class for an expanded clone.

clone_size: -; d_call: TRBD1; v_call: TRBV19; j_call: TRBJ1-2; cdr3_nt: TGTGCCAGTAGAGAGGACAGGGCAGCTAACTATGGCTACACCTTC; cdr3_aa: CASREDRAANYGYTF
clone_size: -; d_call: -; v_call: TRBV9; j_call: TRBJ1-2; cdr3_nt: TGTGCCAGCAGCGTAGATCCGGGGGGCTACACCTTC; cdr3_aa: CASSVDPGGYTF
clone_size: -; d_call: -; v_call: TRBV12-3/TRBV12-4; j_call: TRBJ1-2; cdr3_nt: TGTGCCAGCAGTCTGAACCTTGGACACCTCTACACCTTC; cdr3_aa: CASSLNLGHLYTF
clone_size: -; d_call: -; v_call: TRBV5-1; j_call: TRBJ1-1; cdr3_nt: TGCGCCAGCAGCTCCCCGGGAGGCACTGAAGCTTTCTTT; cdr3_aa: CASSSPGGTEAFF
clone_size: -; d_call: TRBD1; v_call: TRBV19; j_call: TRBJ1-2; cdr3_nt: TGTGCCAGTAGTACCCGCCCCAGAGGGGACAGGGGTCCCTATGGCTACACCTTC; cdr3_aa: CASSTRPRGDRGPYGYTF
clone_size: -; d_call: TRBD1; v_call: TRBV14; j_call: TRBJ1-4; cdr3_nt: TGTGCCAGCAGCTCGGACAGGGGGCGCCTTGCAACTAATGAAAAACTGTTTTTT; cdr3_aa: CASSSDRGRLATNEKLFF
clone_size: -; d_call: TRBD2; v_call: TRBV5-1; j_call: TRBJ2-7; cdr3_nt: TGCGCCAGCAGGCTCCAAAGTAGCGGGAGGGCGGGCGAGCAGTACTTC; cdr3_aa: CASRLQSSGRAGEQYF
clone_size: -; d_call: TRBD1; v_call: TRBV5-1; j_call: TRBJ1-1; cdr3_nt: TGCGCCAGCAGCTTGGCCGGGACAGGGATCGTGAACACTGAAGCTTTCTTT; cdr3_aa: CASSLAGTGIVNTEAFF
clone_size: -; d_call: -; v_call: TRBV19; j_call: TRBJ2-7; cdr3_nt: TGTGCCAGTAGTATGGTCGGGACTGTTGTTGAGCAGTACTTC; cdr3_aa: CASSMVGTVVEQYF
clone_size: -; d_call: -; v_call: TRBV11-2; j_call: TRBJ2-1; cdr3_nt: TGTGCCAGCAGCTTAGCCTGGCAATACAATGAGCAGTTCTTC; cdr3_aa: CASSLAWQYNEQFF
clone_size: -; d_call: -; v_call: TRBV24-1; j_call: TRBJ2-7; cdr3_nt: TGTGCCACCAGTGATTCCAGGGTACCCTACGAGCAGTACTTC; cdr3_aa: CATSDSRVPYEQYF
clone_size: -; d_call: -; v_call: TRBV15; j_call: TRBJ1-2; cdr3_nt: TGTGCCACCAGCAGAGATGCAGGGGTCGTCGCTAACTATGGCTACACCTTC; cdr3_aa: CATSRDAGVVANYGYTF
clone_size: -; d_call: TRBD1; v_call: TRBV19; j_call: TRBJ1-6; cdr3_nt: TGTGCCAGTAGCACCAGGGGGCCGTCCTATAATTCACCCCTCCACTTT; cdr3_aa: CASSTRGPSYNSPLHF
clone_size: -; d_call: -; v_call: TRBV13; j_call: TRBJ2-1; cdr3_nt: TGTGCCAGCAGCTTCAGGCAGGGTGGGAAAGGCAATGAGCAGTTCTTC; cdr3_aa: CASSFRQGGKGNEQFF
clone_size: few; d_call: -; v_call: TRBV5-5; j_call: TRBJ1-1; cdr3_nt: TGTGCCAGCAGCACCCAAGGGTCGAGGGCAGGTGAAGCTTTCTTT; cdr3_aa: CASSTQGSRAGEAFF
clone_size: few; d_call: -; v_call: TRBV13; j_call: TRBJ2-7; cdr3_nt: TGTGCCAGCAGCCCAGGGTCCCTCCGGATCTACGAGCAGTACTTC; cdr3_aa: CASSPGSLRIYEQYF
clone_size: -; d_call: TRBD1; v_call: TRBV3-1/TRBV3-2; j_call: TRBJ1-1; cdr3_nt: TGTGCCAGCAGCAAGAACAGGGGAACTGAAGCTTTCTTT; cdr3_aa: CASSKNRGTEAFF
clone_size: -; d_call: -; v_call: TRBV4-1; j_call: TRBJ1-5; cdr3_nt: TGCGCCAGCAGTTCCGGGACATCGTCGGGATATCGCAATCAGCCCCAGCATTTT; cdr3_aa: CASSSGTSSGYRNQPQHF
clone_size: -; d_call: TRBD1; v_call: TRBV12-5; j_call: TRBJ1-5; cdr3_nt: TGTGCTAGTGGTCCCGGACAGGGGATGAATCAGCCCCAGCATTTT; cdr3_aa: CASGPGQGMNQPQHF
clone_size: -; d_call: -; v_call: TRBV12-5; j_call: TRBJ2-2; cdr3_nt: TGTGCTAGTGGCCCTTGGACAGCGAACACCGGGGAGCTGTTTTTT; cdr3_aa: CASGPWTANTGELFF
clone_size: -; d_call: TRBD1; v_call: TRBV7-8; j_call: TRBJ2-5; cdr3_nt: TGTGCCAGCAGCCTGGACAGGGGGAAAGAGACCCAGTACTTC; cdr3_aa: CASSLDRGKETQYF
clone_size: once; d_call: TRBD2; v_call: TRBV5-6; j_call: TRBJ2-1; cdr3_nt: TGTGCCAGCAGCTGGGCGGGAGGGCCTAATGAGCAGTTCTTC; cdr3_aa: CASSWAGGPNEQFF
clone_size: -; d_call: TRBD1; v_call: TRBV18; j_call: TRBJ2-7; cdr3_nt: TGTGCCAGCTCAAGCGGACAGGGCTTGTACTTC; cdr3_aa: CASSSGQGLYF
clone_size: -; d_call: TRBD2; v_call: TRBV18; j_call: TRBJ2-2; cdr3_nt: TGTGCCAGCTCACCACCCGGGGGGGACACCGGGGAGCTGTTTTTT; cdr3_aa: CASSPPGGDTGELFF
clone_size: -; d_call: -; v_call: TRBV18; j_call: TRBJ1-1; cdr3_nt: TGTGCCAGCTCGCTCCTCTCGGGGGGACGGGAGACTGAAGCTTTCTTT; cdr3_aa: CASSLLSGGRETEAFF
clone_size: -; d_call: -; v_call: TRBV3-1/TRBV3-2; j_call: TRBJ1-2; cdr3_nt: TGTGCCAGCAGCCCCCGCGGGGAACTCTCCTCTAACTATGGCTACACCTTC; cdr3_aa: CASSPRGELSSNYGYTF
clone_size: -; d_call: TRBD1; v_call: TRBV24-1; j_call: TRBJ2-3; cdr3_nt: TGTGCCACCACATCGTCGGGACAGAGCACAGATACGCAGTATTTT; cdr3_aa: CATTSSGQSTDTQYF
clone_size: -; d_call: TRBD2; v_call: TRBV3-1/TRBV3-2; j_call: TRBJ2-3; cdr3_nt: TGTGCCAGCAGCCAACTATCTAGCGGGGGGTATGCTAGCACAGATACGCAGTATTTT; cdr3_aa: CASSQLSSGGYASTDTQYF
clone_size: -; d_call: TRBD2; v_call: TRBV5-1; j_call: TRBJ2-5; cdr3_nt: TGCGCCAGCAGCTTGATGCCCCTAGCGGGAGGGCCGGGCCAAGAGACCCAGTACTTC; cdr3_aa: CASSLMPLAGGPGQETQYF
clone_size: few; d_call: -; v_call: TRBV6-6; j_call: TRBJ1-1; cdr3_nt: TGTGCCAGCAGACCCGACAGCGAAAACACTGAAGCTTTCTTT; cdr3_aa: CASRPDSENTEAFF
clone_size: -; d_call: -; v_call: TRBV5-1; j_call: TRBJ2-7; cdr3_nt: TGCGCCAGCAGCTTACTTCGCAGGGAGGCCGAGCAGTACTTC; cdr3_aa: CASSLLRREAEQYF
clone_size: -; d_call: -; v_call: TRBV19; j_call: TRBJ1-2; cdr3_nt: TGTGCCAGTAGTATGCCCGCCGGACAGTATGGCTACACCTTC; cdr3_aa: CASSMPAGQYGYTF
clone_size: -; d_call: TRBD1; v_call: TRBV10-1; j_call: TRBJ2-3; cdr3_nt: TGCGCCAGCAGTCAGGGGGCGAGTGGAGAAGGCACAGATACGCAGTATTTT; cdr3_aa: CASSQGASGEGTDTQYF
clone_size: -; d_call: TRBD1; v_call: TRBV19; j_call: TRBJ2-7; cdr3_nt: TGTGCCAGTAGTACGCAAGGACAGGGAACTTACGAGCAGTACTTC; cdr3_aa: CASSTQGQGTYEQYF
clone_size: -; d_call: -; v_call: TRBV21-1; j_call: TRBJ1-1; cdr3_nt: TGTGCCCGACAGGAAGGGACCGAGAAAACTGAAGCTTTCTTT; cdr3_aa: CARQEGTEKTEAFF
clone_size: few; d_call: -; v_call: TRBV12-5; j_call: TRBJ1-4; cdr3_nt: TGTGCTAGTGGTTTGACCCGGGACTTTAATGAAAAACTGTTTTTT; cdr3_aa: CASGLTRDFNEKLFF
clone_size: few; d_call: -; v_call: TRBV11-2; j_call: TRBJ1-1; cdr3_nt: TGTGCCAGCAGCTTAGAGGGGGGAAGAACTGAAGCTTTCTTT; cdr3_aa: CASSLEGGRTEAFF
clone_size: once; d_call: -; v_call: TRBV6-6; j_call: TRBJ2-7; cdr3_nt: TGTGCCAGCAGTTTTGACAGCTACTACGAGCAGTACTTC; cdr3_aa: CASSFDSYYEQYF
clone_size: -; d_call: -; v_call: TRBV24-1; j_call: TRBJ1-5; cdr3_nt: TGTGCCACCAGTCACAGGGAACAGCCCCAGCATTTT; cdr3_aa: CATSHREQPQHF
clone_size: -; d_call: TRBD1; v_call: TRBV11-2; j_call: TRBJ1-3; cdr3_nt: TGTGCCAGCAGCAACAGGGGTCAGGGGAACACCATATATTTT; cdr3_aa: CASSNRGQGNTIYF
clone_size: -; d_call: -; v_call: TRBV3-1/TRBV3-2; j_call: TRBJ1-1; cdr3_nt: TGTGCCAGCAGCCAAGGGGGACACGCCACCGAAGCTTTCTTT; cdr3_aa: CASSQGGHATEAFF
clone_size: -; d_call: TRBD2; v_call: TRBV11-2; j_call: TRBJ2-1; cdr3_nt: TGTGCCAGCAGCTTAGGCACACTAGCGGGACCGAATGAGCAGTTCTTC; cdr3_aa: CASSLGTLAGPNEQFF
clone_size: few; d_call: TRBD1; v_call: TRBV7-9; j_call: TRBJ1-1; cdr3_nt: TGTGCCAGCAGCTTAGGGGCAGGGGGAATCACTGAAGCTTTCTTT; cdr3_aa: CASSLGAGGITEAFF
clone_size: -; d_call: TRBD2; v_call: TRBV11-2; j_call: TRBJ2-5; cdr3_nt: TGTGCCAGCAGCTCAAGGGAGCTACTAGCGGGAAGAGAGACCCAGTACTTC; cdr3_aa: CASSSRELLAGRETQYF
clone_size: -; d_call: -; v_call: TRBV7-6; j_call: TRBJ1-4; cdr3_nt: TGTGCCAGCAGCTTAGGACCGGGAGTTGGAGAAAAACTGTTTTTT; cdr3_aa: CASSLGPGVGEKLFF
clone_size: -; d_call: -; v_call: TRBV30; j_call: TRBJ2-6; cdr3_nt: TGTGCCTGGAGTCGGGGGTCTGGGGCCAACGTCCTGACTTTC; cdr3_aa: CAWSRGSGANVLTF
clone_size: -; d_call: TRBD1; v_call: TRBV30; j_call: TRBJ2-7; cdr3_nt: TGTGCCTGGGGACAGGGGTCCTACGAGCAGTACTTC; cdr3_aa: CAWGQGSYEQYF
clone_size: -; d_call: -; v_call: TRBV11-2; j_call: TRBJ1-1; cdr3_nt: TGTGCCAGCAGCCTATGGGGACAACCGAACACTGAAGCTTTCTTT; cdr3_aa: CASSLWGQPNTEAFF
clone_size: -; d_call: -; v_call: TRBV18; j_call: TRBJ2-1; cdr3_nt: TGTGCCAGCTCACCTCAGAACAATGAGCAGTTCTTC; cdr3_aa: CASSPQNNEQFF
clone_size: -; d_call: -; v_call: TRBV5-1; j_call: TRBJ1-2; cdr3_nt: TGCGCCAGCAGCTTTACACCCCCTCCAAGAACTAACTATGGCTACACCTTC; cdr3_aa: CASSFTPPPRTNYGYTF
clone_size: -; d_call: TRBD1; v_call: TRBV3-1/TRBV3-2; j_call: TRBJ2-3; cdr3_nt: TGTGCCAGCAGCCTCCCGGGACAGGGGGTAAATACGCAGTATTTT; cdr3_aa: CASSLPGQGVNTQYF
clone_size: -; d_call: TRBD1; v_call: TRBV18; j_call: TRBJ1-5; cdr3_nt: TGTGCCAGCTCACCGGGACAGGGTAATCAGCCCCAGCATTTT; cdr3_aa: CASSPGQGNQPQHF
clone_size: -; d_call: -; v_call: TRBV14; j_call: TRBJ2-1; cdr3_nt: TGTGCCAGCAGCCAAGATTTGGATCTTAGCCCGTTCTTC; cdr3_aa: CASSQDLDLSPFF
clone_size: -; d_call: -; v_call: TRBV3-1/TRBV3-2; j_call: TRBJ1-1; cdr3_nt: TGTGCCAGCAGCCAATCCGGGAGGGCGGTACAAGCTTTCTTT; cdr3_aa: CASSQSGRAVQAFF